These T cell receptor beta chains were read from a single sample in a study of shared clonotypes between healthy human individuals. The data were produced by immunoSEQ multiplex PCR, yet TCRdb's version contains in-frame clones alone and is incomplete. The sample records some 2,400,000 clones, about 94% being singletons. Input material: naive CD4+ T cells sorted from blood. Receptor source: a man younger than 35 in good health. The CDR3 runs from the conserved cysteine through the conserved F or W.

cdr3_length	v_call	j_call	cdr3_aa
15	TRBV6-5	TRBJ2-6	CASSSRYSGANVLTF
16	TRBV5-1	TRBJ2-3	CASSPGVSHTTDTQYF
18	TRBV27	TRBJ2-6	CASSLPGGSHSGANVLTF
13	TRBV5-6	TRBJ2-3	CASSSPPIGTQYF
15	TRBV7-2	TRBJ2-5	CASSLIRGTQETQYF
13	TRBV9	TRBJ1-1	CASSVGATATAFF
13	TRBV30	TRBJ2-7	CAWSAGPTYEQYF
14	TRBV7-2	TRBJ2-3	CASSSGLRVDTQYF
14	TRBV27	TRBJ2-1	CASSRNRWSNEQFF
14	TRBV5-1	TRBJ2-5	CASSLERLRETQYF
14	TRBV9	TRBJ1-3	CASSVGGTGNTIYF
18	TRBV7-3	TRBJ2-2	CASSLKPPTSEGTGELFF
13	TRBV2	TRBJ2-2	CASSESPTGELFF
13	TRBV6-1	TRBJ1-2	CASSPGQSYGYTF
15	TRBV11-2	TRBJ1-4	CASSPVQGAGEKLFF
15	TRBV5-1	TRBJ2-5	CASSFTSGGQETQYF
16	TRBV9	TRBJ2-3	CASSPRGGGQGDTQYF
15	TRBV5-4	TRBJ1-1	CASNRGQSMNTEAFF
14	TRBV5-1	TRBJ1-1	CASSLVSINTEAFF
14	TRBV19	TRBJ1-6	CASSSGGNNSPLHF